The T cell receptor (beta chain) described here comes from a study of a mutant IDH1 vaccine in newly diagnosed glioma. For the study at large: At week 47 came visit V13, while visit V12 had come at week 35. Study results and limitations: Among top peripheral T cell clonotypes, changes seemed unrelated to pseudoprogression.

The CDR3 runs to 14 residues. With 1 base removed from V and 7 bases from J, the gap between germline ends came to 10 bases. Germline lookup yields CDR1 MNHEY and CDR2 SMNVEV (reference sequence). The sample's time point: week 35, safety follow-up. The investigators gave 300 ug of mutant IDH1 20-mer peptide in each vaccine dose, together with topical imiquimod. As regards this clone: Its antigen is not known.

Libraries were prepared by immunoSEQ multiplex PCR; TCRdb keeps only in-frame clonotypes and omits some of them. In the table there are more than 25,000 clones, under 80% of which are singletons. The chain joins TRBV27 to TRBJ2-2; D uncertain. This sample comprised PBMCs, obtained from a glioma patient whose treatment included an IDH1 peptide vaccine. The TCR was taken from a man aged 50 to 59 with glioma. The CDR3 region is CASSLWQTGGELFF. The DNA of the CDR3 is TGTGCCAGCAGTTTATGGCAGACGGGCGGGGAGCTGTTTTTT.